Below, 18 T cell receptor beta chains from the same sample are listed, as sequenced in a study of spatial heterogeneity in lung cancer. Time point in this sample: sample taken at primary tumor resection. Whole RNA was taken from tumor, nontumor lung or frozen PBMC; it was then sequenced unsorted. TCRdb recomputed calls from the 5' RACE reads with MiXCR, one row per CDR3 protein. Found here are more than 9,000 distinct CDR3 sequences, 8.5% to 9.5% of them singletons; the top ten hold 20% to 30%. Sequenced here: PBMCs, sampled at surgery. The receptors stem from a male donor with early-stage non-small cell lung cancer.

This clonotype was observed many times. The CDR3 DNA follows: TGCAGCGTTGAACGGGGAGGACCAGGGTACGAGCAGTACTTC. Residues: CSVERGGPGYEQYF. The chain employs TRBV29-1 and TRBJ2-7; TRBD2 is a possible D gene (6 bases). The CDR3 contains 14 residues. Per germline, CDR1 SQVTM and CDR2 ANQGSEA. V was trimmed by 2 bases and J by 4 bases, leaving 15 bases between them.

This clonotype is judged medium-sized (0.01 to 0.1%). V is TRBV29-1 and J is TRBJ2-5; D might be TRBD1 (5 bases). Germline CDR1 is SQVTM and CDR2 is ANQGSEA. The CDR3 length is 12 residues. Trimming took off 4 bases at V and 5 bases at J, with 11 bases between the two ends. The CDR3 reads CSVAGSSETQYF. The CDR3 DNA is TGCAGCGTTGCAGGGTCCAGCGAGACCCAGTACTTC.

The chain links TRBV9 to TRBJ1-1; maybe TRBD1 (5 bases). V lost 5 bases and J 6 bases, leaving 14 bases between the germline ends. The CDR3 consists of 13 residues. Looked up from germline, CDR1 is SGDLS and CDR2 is YYNGEE. The CDR3 DNA is TGTGCCAGCAGTGCGGGGGTTGGCTCTGAAGCTTTCTTT. Encoded protein: CASSAGVGSEAFF.

The sample holds many counts of this clonotype. This chain uses TRBV7-2 with TRBJ2-5, with TRBD1 identical over 8 bases. This CDR3 has 13 residues. Unmatched junction bases numbered 1, after V lost 4 bases and J lost 3 bases. CDR1 is SGHTA, CDR2 FQGNSA, per germline. CDR3 sequence (DNA): TGTGCCAGCAGCTGGGGACAGGAAGAGACCCAGTACTTC. Its translation: CASSWGQEETQYF.

This clonotype came up a few times. The chain is built from TRBV5-1 and TRBJ2-5; 9 nucleotides match TRBD1. This CDR3 is built from 16 residues. The V gene end was trimmed by 4 bases and the J gene end by 1 base; junction bases not matched to a gene: 8. Germline-derived CDR1 and CDR2 are SGHRS and YFSETQ. The CDR3 coding sequence is TGCGCCAGCAGCCTTGGGACAGGGCTCTCCCAAGAGACCCAGTACTTC. Encoded protein: CASSLGTGLSQETQYF.

This clonotype is deemed medium-sized. The chain carries TRBV6-2 or TRBV6-3 and TRBJ2-1; 8 bases are a match to TRBD1. The CDR3 totals 14 residues. CDR1 MNHEY and CDR2 SVGEGT come from the germline V gene. Germline trimming cut 10 bases from V and 4 bases from J; bases unmatched to any gene: 9. The CDR3 here is CATSGQGPYNEQFF. In DNA, the CDR3 is TGTGCCACCTCAGGACAGGGCCCGTACAATGAGCAGTTCTTC.

The sample holds many counts of this clonotype. The chain joins TRBV12-3 or TRBV12-4 to TRBJ2-1, with TRBD1 matching over 9 bases. This CDR3 is built from 13 residues. J lost 7 bases, V lost 8 bases, and 6 bases had no gene match. The CDR3 DNA sequence: TGTGCCAGCTCAACAGGGGGCTGGAATGAGCAGTTCTTC. It encodes CASSTGGWNEQFF.

This clonotype was seen at least ten times. V and J are TRBV6-1 and TRBJ2-5, with D perhaps TRBD1 or TRBD2 (6 bases each). The CDR3 spans 14 residues. Germline V lookup: CDR1 MNHNS, CDR2 SASEGT. Trimming took 8 bases from V and 6 from J, leaving 19 bases between them. The CDR3 bases are TGTGCCAGCGGGAGGTCAGGGGCAGGAAAGACCCAGTACTTC. Protein: CASGRSGAGKTQYF.

This clonotype is classed as medium-sized. The rearrangement links TRBV7-8 to TRBJ2-7; a weak D match, TRBD1 (5 bases). V was clipped by 1 base and J by 0 bases, with 7 bases between them. CDR1 and CDR2 (germline): SGHVS, FQNEAQ. CDR3 length: 14 amino acids. The CDR3 DNA reads TGTGCCAGCAGCTTAGGGGGCCCCTCCTACGAGCAGTACTTC. Residues: CASSLGGPSYEQYF.

This clonotype was detected many times. This chain connects TRBV4-1 to TRBJ2-6; TRBD2 matches 9 bases. Trimming took 10 bases from V and 0 from J; bases not matched to a gene: 7. The CDR3 is 16 amino acids. From germline, CDR1 is MGHRA and CDR2 YSYEKL. For the CDR3, the DNA is TGCGCCACCAAAGCGGGGGGCCCCTCTGGGGCCAACGTCCTGACTTTC. Protein sequence: CATKAGGPSGANVLTF.

J is TRBJ2-5 and V is TRBV27; tentatively, D is TRBD2 (6 bases). The V end lost 4 bases, the J end lost 3 bases, and 15 bases lay between the germline ends. Germline V gene lookup returns CDR1 MNHEY and CDR2 SMNVEV (reference sequence). This CDR3 comprises 15 residues. The DNA for the CDR3 is TGTGCCAGCAGTTCGCTCTCGATAGCGGAAGAGACCCAGTACTTC. Protein: CASSSLSIAEETQYF.

This clonotype came up many times. This chain connects TRBV27 to TRBJ2-7; 8 bases are a match to TRBD1. Germline CDR1 reads MNHEY; CDR2 reads SMNVEV (reference sequence). Trimming at V came to 3 bases and at J to 5 bases, leaving 3 bases not matched to a gene. The CDR3 is 13 residues long. In nucleotides, the CDR3 is TGTGCCAGCAGTTTGGACAGGGTGAACGAGCAGTACTTC. Residues: CASSLDRVNEQYF.

This clonotype was recorded at least ten times. This chain connects TRBV7-9 to TRBJ1-3; 8 bases align to TRBD1. Germline V gene data show CDR1 as SEHNR and CDR2 as FQNEAQ (reference sequence). This CDR3 has 14 residues. V dropped 3 bases and J dropped 2; count of bases not matched to a gene: 0. The CDR3 sequence: CASSLTGAGNTIYF. The CDR3 DNA reads TGTGCCAGCAGCTTGACAGGGGCTGGAAACACCATATATTTT. Full variable domain (remainder filled in from reference TRBV7-9 and TRBJ1-3): DTGVSQNPRHKITKRGQNVTFRCDPISEHNRLYWYRQTLGQGPEFLTYFQNEAQLEKSRLLSDRFSAERPKGSFSTLEIQRTEQGDSAMYLCASSLTGAGNTIYFGEGSWLTVV.

This clonotype appeared many times. The gene calls are TRBV9 and TRBJ2-1; TRBD1 matches 9 bases. J lost 7 bases, V lost 0 bases, and 2 bases had no gene match. This CDR3 is built from 14 residues. Germline V gives CDR1 SGDLS, CDR2 YYNGEE. The CDR3 loop is CASSVGTGVNEQFF. CDR3 DNA sequence: TGTGCCAGCAGCGTAGGGACAGGGGTGAATGAGCAGTTCTTC.

This clonotype was picked up many times. The rearrangement links TRBV6-6 to TRBJ1-5, with D perhaps matching TRBD1 (6 bases). There are 14 residues in the CDR3. Trimming took off 7 bases at V and 5 bases at J, with 15 bases between the two ends. Looked up from germline, CDR1 is MNHNY and CDR2 is SVGAGI (reference sequence). The CDR3 coding sequence is TGTGCCAGCACGCAGGACAGAGGATATCAGCCCCAGCATTTT. It yields the protein CASTQDRGYQPQHF.

This clonotype occurred many times. The chain recombines TRBV20-1 with TRBJ2-1; 14 nucleotides agree with TRBD2. The J segment lost 6 bases and the V segment lost 2 bases, leaving 15 bases of the junction unmatched. The CDR3 consists of 19 residues. CDR1 and CDR2 (germline): DFQATT, SNEGSKA (reference sequence). The CDR3: CSARKAGTSGGSLGNEQFF. For the CDR3, the DNA is TGCAGTGCTAGAAAAGCCGGGACTAGCGGGGGTAGTCTGGGCAATGAGCAGTTCTTC.

This clonotype was seen repeatedly, ten times or more. This sequence joins TRBV12-3 or TRBV12-4 and TRBJ1-5; D is unclear. Trimming stripped 8 bases from V and 2 bases from J, with 7 bases between. The CDR3 runs 12 residues. The CDR3 is CASSMGNQPQHF. In DNA, the CDR3 is TGTGCCAGCTCTATGGGCAATCAGCCCCAGCATTTT.

By frequency in the sample, this clonotype is medium-sized. The chain carries TRBV10-2 and TRBJ1-6; D is perhaps TRBD1 (6 bases). Trimming cost V 8 bases and J 10 bases, with 21 bases left between them. The germline CDR1 and CDR2 sequences are WSHSY and SAAADI. The CDR3 runs 15 residues. The CDR3 DNA follows: TGCGCCAGCGGCCATGGGAGGGGGATCGGGTCACCCCTCCACTTT. Encoded protein: CASGHGRGIGSPLHF.